The T cell receptor beta chain described here comes from a study of blood T cell repertoires in COVID-19. Turning to the study itself: Sources were T cells, B-cell-depleted T cells, or PBMCs; the material itself was cDNA or gDNA.

Clones were read by immunoSEQ multiplex PCR, and TCRdb kept only the in-frame ones, dropping some. Here the sample spans more than 200,000 clones, around nine tenths being singletons. V lost 6 bases and J 5 bases, leaving 17 bases between the germline ends. CDR3 length: 15 amino acids. The germline V gene encodes CDR1 LNHDA and CDR2 SQIVND (reference sequence). Sequencing used PBMCs or T cells enriched from blood (not recorded which). The chain couples TRBV19 to TRBJ1-5; D is undetermined. The source of this sequence is a man aged 25-45 years in a cohort exposed to, infected with or recovered from COVID-19 (not recorded which). The CDR3: CASSPFFPGDQPQHF. The DNA of the CDR3 is TGTGCCAGTAGCCCCTTTTTTCCAGGCGATCAGCCCCAGCATTTT.